These 28 T cell receptor beta chains share one sample of origin, sequenced in a study of blood T cell repertoires in COVID-19. The protocol was immunoSEQ multiplex PCR, while the TCRdb copy is restricted to in-frame clones and leaves out a portion. The top ten hold around 0.96% of the sample, which has roughly 250,000 clones, about 85% seen once. The specimen was peripheral blood. These receptors were collected from a man in his forties or fifties with acute or convalescent COVID-19.

The J gene is TRBJ1-6, the V gene TRBV11-3; 8 bases agree with TRBD1. Germline CDR1 SGHNT, CDR2 YENEEA. This CDR3 contains 14 residues. J was trimmed by 7 bases and V by 6 bases; bases with no gene match: 5. The chain's CDR3 is CASSTGGLNSPLHF. The DNA for the CDR3 is TGTGCCAGCAGTACAGGGGGGCTGAATTCACCCCTCCACTTT.

The V and J genes are TRBV19 and TRBJ1-3; 7 nucleotides match TRBD1. CDR1 is LNHDA, CDR2 SQIVND, per germline (reference sequence). V was pared by 7 bases and J by 0 bases, with 3 bases of the junction left unmatched. The CDR3 runs to 14 residues. In DNA, the CDR3 is TGTGCCAGTAAGGACAGGAGCTCTGGAAACACCATATATTTT. Encoded protein: CASKDRSSGNTIYF.

CDR3 nucleotides: TGTGCCAGCACAGGGACAGGGTCAGGCAATCAGCCCCAGCATTTT. This encodes CASTGTGSGNQPQHF. The chain couples TRBV2 to TRBJ1-5, with 9 bases lining up with TRBD1. Losses at the gene ends were 7 bases for V and 2 bases for J; bases not matched to a gene: 6. The CDR3 runs to 15 residues. Germline V gives CDR1 SNHLY, CDR2 FYNNEI.

The genes are TRBV10-2 and TRBJ1-2, with 8 positions matching TRBD1. Germline-derived CDR1 and CDR2 are WSHSY and SAAADI. V was pared by 3 bases and J by 4 bases, with 1 base of the junction left unmatched. There are 13 residues in the CDR3. The CDR3 region is CASSEGQGYGYTF. The DNA of the CDR3 is TGCGCCAGCAGTGAAGGACAGGGCTATGGCTACACCTTC.

In its sample, this clone was seen a few times. The V and J genes are TRBV7-2 and TRBJ2-1; 7 nucleotides align to TRBD2. The CDR3 consists of 16 residues. Germline values: CDR1 SGHTA, CDR2 FQGNSA. V shed 1 base, J shed 5 bases, and the junction held 8 bases outside the gene matches. CDR3 in amino acids: CASSLGSLAVNNEQFF. The CDR3 nucleotides are TGTGCCAGCAGCTTAGGTAGCCTAGCGGTAAACAATGAGCAGTTCTTC. Full variable domain (outside the CDR3, taken from reference TRBV7-2 and TRBJ2-1): GAGVSQSPSNKVTEKGKDVELRCDPISGHTALYWYRQSLGQGLEFLIYFQGNSAPDKSGLPSDRFSAERTGGSVSTLTIQRTQQEDSAVYLCASSLGSLAVNNEQFFGPGTRLTVL.

This clone was seen more than once but under ten times. The chain carries TRBV5-6 and TRBJ1-6; tentatively, D is TRBD1 (5 bases). Germline V lookup: CDR1 SGHDT, CDR2 YYEEEE. The CDR3 length is 15 residues. Trimming removed 2 bases from V and 7 bases from J, with 13 bases in between. In DNA, the CDR3 is TGTGCCAGCAGCTTCGATACAGGTATCAATTCACCCCTCCACTTT. Protein: CASSFDTGINSPLHF.

The CDR3 region has the DNA TGTGCCAGCAGCGTAGAGGGAGGCAGGGGGTTGAGTTCACCCCTCCACTTT. Translated: CASSVEGGRGLSSPLHF. This chain links TRBV9 with TRBJ1-6; 7 bases map to TRBD1. CDR1 SGDLS and CDR2 YYNGEE come from the germline V gene. V shed 0 bases, J shed 9 bases, and the junction held 12 bases outside the gene matches. CDR3 size: 17 residues.

This clone was picked up one time. This chain links TRBV15 with TRBJ1-5; 9 bases match TRBD1. The CDR3 is 22 amino acids. Trimming at V came to 0 bases and at J to 0 bases, leaving 18 bases not matched to a gene. The V gene's germline CDR1 is LNHNV and CDR2 YYDKDF (reference sequence). DNA for the CDR3: TGTGCCACCAGCAGAGACCCCTTCACAGGGGGCGCGGGACTTTATAGCAATCAGCCCCAGCATTTT. Translated: CATSRDPFTGGAGLYSNQPQHF.

This sequence joins TRBV5-1 and TRBJ2-2; the D gene is possibly TRBD1 (5 bases). The CDR3 covers 12 residues. The V gene lost 6 bases and the J gene lost 11 bases, with 14 bases spanning the gap. Germline assignment: CDR1 SGHRS and CDR2 YFSETQ. The CDR3 here is CASTRAKGELFF. DNA of the CDR3: TGCGCCAGCACCAGGGCAAAGGGAGAGCTGTTTTTT.

The chain couples TRBV19 to TRBJ1-2, with 9 bases lining up with TRBD1. V shed 7 bases, J shed 8 bases, and the junction held 5 bases outside the gene matches. Looked up from germline, CDR1 is LNHDA and CDR2 is SQIVND (reference sequence). The CDR3 has 12 residues. The CDR3 coding sequence is TGTGCCAGTATGGACAGGGGCTGGGGCTACACCTTC. Amino acids: CASMDRGWGYTF.

Here the CDR3 DNA reads TGCGCCAGCAGCCCTCGACCGGGATACAATGAGCAGTTCTTC. Protein sequence: CASSPRPGYNEQFF. The chain is built from TRBV5-1 and TRBJ2-1; a possible D gene is TRBD2 (5 bases). Trimming left V 4 bases short and J 4 bases short, with 12 bases between. The CDR3 runs to 14 residues. The germline V gene encodes CDR1 SGHRS and CDR2 YFSETQ.

This chain links TRBV29-1 with TRBJ1-2; D is ambiguous. The germline gives CDR1 SQVTM, CDR2 ANQGSEA. V was cut by 4 bases and J by 8 bases, with 14 bases left in between. This CDR3 region has 12 residues. CDR3 sequence reads: CSVVGRYGGYTF. In DNA, the CDR3 is TGCAGCGTTGTGGGCCGCTATGGAGGCTACACCTTC.

V is TRBV12-3 or TRBV12-4 and J is TRBJ1-1; a weak D match, TRBD1 (5 bases). V shed 3 bases and J shed 3 bases, with 8 bases lying between them. The CDR3 length is 13 residues. For the CDR3, the DNA is TGTGCCAGCAGTTTCAGGGTGTACACTGAAGCTTTCTTT. Protein product: CASSFRVYTEAFF.

This clone was counted only a few times. This rearrangement joins TRBV5-6 to TRBJ1-4, with TRBD1 identical over 8 bases. V was clipped by 4 bases and J by 7 bases; unmatched bases: 9. Germline values: CDR1 SGHDT, CDR2 YYEEEE. The CDR3 covers 15 residues. The CDR3 loop is CASSRTGIEGEKLFF. Written as DNA, the CDR3 is TGTGCCAGCAGCCGGACAGGGATCGAGGGTGAAAAACTGTTTTTT.

The genes are TRBV2 and TRBJ1-2; D perhaps matches TRBD1 (6 bases). There are 14 residues in the CDR3. CDR1 and CDR2 from the germline V gene are SNHLY and FYNNEI. Between the trimmed V and J ends, which lost 6 bases and 1 base, there was a span of 12 bases. The CDR3 DNA sequence: TGTGCCAGCAGCCCCGAACAGGGTAACTATGGCTACACCTTC. Protein sequence: CASSPEQGNYGYTF.

This sequence joins TRBV7-2 and TRBJ2-3, with 8 bases aligning to TRBD1. CDR3 length equals 16 residues. Germline V gives CDR1 SGHTA, CDR2 FQGNSA. V lost 9 bases and J lost 3; bases outside the gene matches: 14. The CDR3 region has the DNA TGTGCCAGTACCCGTCAGGGGGCGAGGGTAACAGATACGCAGTATTTT. It codes for CASTRQGARVTDTQYF.

The CDR3 sequence is CASRRDSLNYGYTF. As DNA, the CDR3 is TGTGCCAGTAGGCGGGACAGTCTGAACTATGGCTACACCTTC. The chain links TRBV19 to TRBJ1-2, with TRBD1 identical over 7 bases. Germline trimming cut 6 bases from V and 2 bases from J; bases unmatched to any gene: 6. The CDR3 extends over 14 amino acids. Per germline, CDR1 LNHDA and CDR2 SQIVND (reference sequence).

V usage is TRBV4-2 and J usage is TRBJ1-1, with no clear D. Germline loops: CDR1 LGHNA, CDR2 YNFKEQ. V was shortened by 4 bases and J by 7 bases, with 7 bases between the two germline ends. The CDR3 runs 11 residues. Here the CDR3 DNA reads TGTGCCAGCAGCCTTTCGGGTGAAGCTTTCTTT. It specifies CASSLSGEAFF.

This clone appeared a single time. The J gene is TRBJ1-2, the V gene TRBV5-1; possibly TRBD1 for D (6 bases). The CDR3 has 11 amino acids. Trimming pared 4 bases from V and 9 bases from J, leaving 10 bases between. The germline V gene has CDR1 SGHRS and CDR2 YFSETQ. The CDR3, as DNA: TGCGCCAGCAGCGTGGGGGCCAGCTACACCTTC. This codes for CASSVGASYTF.

The chain couples TRBV24-1 to TRBJ1-5, with D maybe TRBD1 (5 bases). Trimming left V 4 bases short and J 7 bases short, with 19 bases between. The germline gives CDR1 KGHDR, CDR2 SFDVKD. The CDR3 sequence is 16 residues long. The CDR3 loop reads CATSDPSTGGGQPQHF. Written as DNA, the CDR3 is TGTGCCACCAGTGACCCCTCGACGGGGGGAGGACAGCCCCAGCATTTT.

The chain couples TRBV12-5 to TRBJ1-5; possible D gene TRBD1, 5 bases. V gave up 6 bases and J gave up 2 bases, with 14 bases separating them. CDR1 LGHNT and CDR2 FRNRAP come from the germline V gene. This CDR3 is built from 15 residues. CDR3 residues: CASGPPGGGNQPQHF. CDR3 bases: TGTGCTAGTGGCCCGCCCGGGGGAGGCAATCAGCCCCAGCATTTT.

This chain connects TRBV11-1 to TRBJ1-3; D call uncertain. The V and J ends lost 5 bases and 0 bases respectively, with 8 bases between them. Germline CDR1 SGHAT, CDR2 FQDESV (reference sequence). CDR3 length: 14 residues. The CDR3 bases are TGTGCCAGCAGCGATACTAACTCTGGAAACACCATATATTTT. Translation gives CASSDTNSGNTIYF.

This clone was seen a single time. The V gene is TRBV28, the J gene TRBJ1-2; 7 bases agree with TRBD1. The ends lost 10 bases at V and 6 bases at J; junction bases unmatched: 8. The germline CDR1 and CDR2 sequences are MDHEN and SYDVKM. The CDR3 length is 12 residues. CDR3 in DNA: TGTGCCACCGAGGGACAGAATCATGGCTACACCTTC. It translates to CATEGQNHGYTF.

The rearrangement joins TRBV30 to TRBJ1-5, with D possibly being TRBD1 (6 bases). The CDR3 runs 13 residues. Germline V gene data show CDR1 as GTSNPN and CDR2 as SVGIG (reference sequence). V gave up 1 base and J gave up 6 bases, with 10 bases separating them. The CDR3 spells CAWSDMGAQPQHF. CDR3 nucleotides: TGTGCCTGGAGTGATATGGGGGCTCAGCCCCAGCATTTT.

The chain carries TRBV24-1 and TRBJ1-5, with D unresolved. V lost 3 bases and J 11 bases, leaving 7 bases between the germline ends. The V gene's germline CDR1 is KGHDR and CDR2 SFDVKD. The CDR3 totals 11 residues. The DNA for the CDR3 is TGTGCCACCAGTGATCAGTTTACCCAGCATTTT. This sequence encodes CATSDQFTQHF.

This chain links TRBV10-3 with TRBJ2-7, with 7 bases aligning to TRBD1. With V trimmed by 4 bases and J by 1 base, 1 base remained unmatched. Germline V gene data show CDR1 as ENHRY and CDR2 as SYGVKD. This CDR3 region has 13 residues. This CDR3 is CAISGGQSYEQYF. For the CDR3, the DNA is TGTGCCATCAGTGGGGGACAGTCCTACGAGCAGTACTTC.

The CDR3 loop reads CASTLGGILTEAFF. In DNA form, the CDR3 reads TGTGCCAGCACCCTCGGAGGGATTCTAACTGAAGCTTTCTTT. The chain recombines TRBV7-2 with TRBJ1-1; unclear D gene. This CDR3 comprises 14 residues. Germline loops: CDR1 SGHTA, CDR2 FQGNSA. V was trimmed by 7 bases and J by 5 bases, leaving 17 bases between them.

The chain uses TRBV7-6 and TRBJ2-7, with TRBD1 matching over 10 bases. CDR1 is SGHVS and CDR2 is FNYEAQ in the germline V gene. The V gene end was trimmed by 5 bases and the J gene end by 1 base; junction bases not matched to a gene: 5. This CDR3 region has 15 residues. The CDR3 sequence is CASSQTGGLSYEQYF. The CDR3, as DNA: TGTGCCAGCAGCCAGACAGGGGGCCTTTCCTACGAGCAGTACTTC.